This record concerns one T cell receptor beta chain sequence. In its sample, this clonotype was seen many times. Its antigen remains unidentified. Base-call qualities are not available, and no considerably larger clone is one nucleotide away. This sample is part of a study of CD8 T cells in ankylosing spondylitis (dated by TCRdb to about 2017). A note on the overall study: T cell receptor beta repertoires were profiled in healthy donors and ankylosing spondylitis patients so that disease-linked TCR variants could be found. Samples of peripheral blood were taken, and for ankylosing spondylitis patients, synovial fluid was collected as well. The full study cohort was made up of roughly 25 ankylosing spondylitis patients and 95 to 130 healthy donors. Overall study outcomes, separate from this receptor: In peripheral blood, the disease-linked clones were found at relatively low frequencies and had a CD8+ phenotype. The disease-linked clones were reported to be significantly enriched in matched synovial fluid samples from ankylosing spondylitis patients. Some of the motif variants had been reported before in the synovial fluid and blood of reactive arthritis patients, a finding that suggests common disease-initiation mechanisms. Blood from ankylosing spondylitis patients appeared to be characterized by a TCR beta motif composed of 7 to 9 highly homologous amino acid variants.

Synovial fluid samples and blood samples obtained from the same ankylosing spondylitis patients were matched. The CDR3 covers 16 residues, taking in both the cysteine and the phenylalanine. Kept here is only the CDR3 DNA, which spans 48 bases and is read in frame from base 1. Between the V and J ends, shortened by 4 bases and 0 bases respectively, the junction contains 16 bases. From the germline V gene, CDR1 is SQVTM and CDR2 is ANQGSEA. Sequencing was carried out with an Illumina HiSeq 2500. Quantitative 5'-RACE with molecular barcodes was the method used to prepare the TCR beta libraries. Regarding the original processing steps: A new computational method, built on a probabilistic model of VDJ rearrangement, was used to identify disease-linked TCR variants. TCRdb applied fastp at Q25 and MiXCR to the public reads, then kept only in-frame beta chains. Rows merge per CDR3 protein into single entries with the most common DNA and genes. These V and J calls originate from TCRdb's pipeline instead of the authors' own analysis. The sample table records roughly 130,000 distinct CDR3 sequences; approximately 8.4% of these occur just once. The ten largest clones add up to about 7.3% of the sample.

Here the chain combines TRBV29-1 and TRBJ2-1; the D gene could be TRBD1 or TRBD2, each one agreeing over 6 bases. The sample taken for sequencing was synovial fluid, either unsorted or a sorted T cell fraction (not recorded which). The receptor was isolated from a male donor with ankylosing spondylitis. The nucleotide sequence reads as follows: TGCAGCGTTGGAACGGCCGGAGGGGGCTCCTACAATGAGCAGTTCTTC. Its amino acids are CSVGTAGGGSYNEQFF.